Following are 23 T cell receptor beta chains from one sample sequenced in a study of T cells of healthy individuals. TCRdb re-called the 5' RACE reads through MiXCR, storing one row per CDR3 protein. The table lists about 53,000 distinct CDR3 sequences, roughly 15% of them singletons. The receptors stem from a human donor in good health.

As concerns this clonotype: This may come from a read error, since a much larger clone is one base off. V and J are TRBV7-2 and TRBJ1-2; a possible D gene is TRBD1 (5 bases). Germline V gene lookup returns CDR1 SGHTA and CDR2 FQGNSA. This CDR3 has 14 residues. The CDR3 DNA is TGTGCCAGCAGCCGGGGACGGACTAACTATGGCTACAACTTC. Protein sequence: CASSRGRTNYGYNF. The entire variable domain, with the rest obtained from reference TRBV7-2 and TRBJ1-2, is as follows: GAGVSQSPSNKVTEKGKDVELRCDPISGHTALYWYRQSLGQGLEFLIYFQGNSAPDKSGLPSDRFSAERTGGSVSTLTIQRTQQEDSAVYLCASSRGRTNYGYNFGSGTRLTVV.

This clonotype was picked up many times. The chain combines TRBV9 with TRBJ2-1; D is possibly TRBD1 (5 bases). There are 12 residues in the CDR3. V lost 3 bases, J lost 12 bases, and 13 bases lay in between. Germline CDR1 and CDR2: SGDLS and YYNGEE. This CDR3 reads CASSEIGRGQFF. CDR3 bases: TGTGCCAGCAGCGAGATAGGAAGGGGGCAGTTCTTC.

Turning to this clonotype: A much larger clone differs from this one at a single base, so this may be a read error. The gene calls are TRBV12-3 or TRBV12-4 and TRBJ1-2, with 10 positions matching TRBD1. With V trimmed by 5 bases and J by 5 bases, 8 bases remained unmatched. The CDR3 loop spans 15 amino acids. The CDR3 sequence is CASSIRDRGPYGYTF. DNA for the CDR3: TGTGCCAGCAGTATCAGGGACAGGGGTCCGTATGGCTACACCTTC.

V is TRBV10-3 and J is TRBJ1-2, with D tentatively TRBD1 (5 bases). This CDR3 has 13 residues. Germline V gene data show CDR1 as ENHRY and CDR2 as SYGVKD. Trimming took off 6 bases at V and 6 bases at J, with 14 bases between the two ends. CDR3 in amino acids: CAIRREGADGYTF. In DNA, the CDR3 is TGTGCCATCAGGAGGGAAGGGGCCGATGGCTACACCTTC.

This clonotype was seen ten or more times. DNA of the CDR3: TGTGCCAGCTCACCACAACAGGGGGGCCTGAACACCGGGGAGCTGTTTTTT. Translated, it gives CASSPQQGGLNTGELFF. The chain joins TRBV18 to TRBJ2-2; 8 nucleotides align to TRBD1. This CDR3 is built from 17 residues. Germline V gene lookup returns CDR1 KGHSH and CDR2 LQKENI. Losses at the gene ends were 1 base for V and 1 base for J; bases not matched to a gene: 5.

The DNA of the CDR3 is TGCAGTGCTAGAGATCCGGGGGTTTCCTACAATGAGCAGTTCTTC. It encodes CSARDPGVSYNEQFF. The chain employs TRBV20-1 and TRBJ2-1; tentative D call: TRBD2 (6 bases). This CDR3 comprises 15 residues. Germline V gene data show CDR1 as DFQATT and CDR2 as SNEGSKA (reference sequence). V dropped 0 bases and J dropped 1 base, with 10 bases sitting between them.

The chain employs TRBV20-1 and TRBJ1-6; 12 positions agree with TRBD1. Trimming took 1 base from V and 14 from J; bases not matched to a gene: 18. The germline gives CDR1 DFQATT, CDR2 SNEGSKA (reference sequence). This CDR3 is 18 amino acids long. Here the CDR3 DNA reads TGCAGTGCTAGAGGGGACAGGGGGCGAAGCTCCTATAAATCATCCCTCCACTTT. Protein sequence: CSARGDRGRSSYKSSLHF.

This clonotype was found many times. This rearrangement joins TRBV24-1 to TRBJ2-4, with TRBD1 matching 8 bases. The germline gives CDR1 KGHDR, CDR2 SFDVKD. The V gene end was trimmed by 4 bases and the J gene end by 6 bases; junction bases not matched to a gene: 10. The CDR3 runs to 16 residues. The CDR3, as DNA: TGTGCCACCAGTGACCCTACTCCGGACAGGGCAAACATTCAGTACTTC. Its protein is CATSDPTPDRANIQYF.

This clonotype was seen more than once but under ten times. V usage is TRBV7-2 and J usage is TRBJ2-3; 7 bases fit TRBD2. Trimming took 1 base from V and 3 from J; bases not matched to a gene: 4. CDR1 and CDR2 (germline): SGHTA, FQGNSA. The CDR3 loop spans 15 amino acids. CDR3 sequence: CASSLGGLGTDTQYF. CDR3 coding DNA: TGTGCCAGCAGCTTAGGAGGACTAGGAACAGATACGCAGTATTTT.

This clonotype was recorded at least ten times. CDR3 DNA: TGTGCCAGCAGTTTCCTGGGCCTAGCGGGAGTTGAGCAGTTCTTC. Protein product: CASSFLGLAGVEQFF. This rearrangement joins TRBV12-3 or TRBV12-4 to TRBJ2-1; 10 nucleotides agree with TRBD2. V lost 3 bases, J lost 9 bases, and 8 bases stayed unmatched. The CDR3 runs to 15 residues.

This clonotype was detected a few times. The gene calls are TRBV19 and TRBJ2-7, with D perhaps matching TRBD1 (5 bases). The V end lost 8 bases, the J end lost 2 bases, and 10 bases lay between the germline ends. The CDR3 totals 12 residues. Germline V gene data show CDR1 as LNHDA and CDR2 as SQIVND (reference sequence). CDR3 amino acids: CASEGAAYEQYF. CDR3 DNA sequence: TGTGCCAGTGAAGGGGCAGCCTACGAGCAGTACTTC. The entire variable domain, with the rest obtained from reference TRBV19 and TRBJ2-7, is as follows: DGGITQSPKYLFRKEGQNVTLSCEQNLNHDAMYWYRQDPGQGLRLIYYSQIVNDFQKGDIAEGYSVSREKKESFPLTVTSAQKNPTAFYLCASEGAAYEQYFGPGTRLTVT.

This clonotype appeared many times. The gene calls are TRBV5-4 and TRBJ1-1, with D possibly being TRBD1 (6 bases). The V gene's germline CDR1 is SGHNT and CDR2 YYREEE (reference sequence). The CDR3 is 15 residues long. V lost 2 bases and J 0 bases, leaving 11 bases between the germline ends. CDR3 nucleotide sequence: TGTGCCAGCAGCTTTACCCAGGGGCTGAACACTGAAGCTTTCTTT. Protein: CASSFTQGLNTEAFF.

This clonotype was detected many times. The V gene is TRBV6-6, the J gene TRBJ2-1, with TRBD2 matching 11 bases. V trimming: 2 bases; J trimming: 8 bases; junction bases outside the gene matches: 2. The CDR3 spans 14 residues. Germline CDR1 and CDR2: MNHNY and SVGAGI (reference sequence). The CDR3 is CASSYTSGSHEQFF. The CDR3 DNA reads TGTGCCAGCAGTTACACTAGCGGGAGCCATGAGCAGTTCTTC.

This clonotype has only a few counts. CDR3 protein: CASSLEGWSSSYEQYF. The CDR3 DNA reads as TGCGCCAGCAGCTTAGAGGGATGGTCCTCCTCCTACGAGCAGTACTTC. The V and J genes are TRBV5-1 and TRBJ2-7; possibly TRBD2 for D (5 bases). The CDR3 length is 16 residues. CDR1 SGHRS and CDR2 YFSETQ come from the germline V gene. V lost 2 bases, J lost 0 bases, and 15 bases lay in between.

This clonotype was counted a few times. The chain couples TRBV20-1 to TRBJ2-1; 8 bases align to TRBD2. V was pared by 2 bases and J by 3 bases, with 3 bases of the junction left unmatched. The germline V gene has CDR1 DFQATT and CDR2 SNEGSKA (reference sequence). This CDR3 is 14 amino acids long. The CDR3 loop reads CSARSGGLYNEQFF. The CDR3 DNA sequence: TGCAGTGCTAGAAGCGGGGGTCTCTACAATGAGCAGTTCTTC.

This clonotype appeared many times. This chain uses TRBV6-5 with TRBJ2-5, with 9 bases identical to TRBD1. CDR3 size: 12 residues. Germline V lookup: CDR1 MNHEY, CDR2 SVGAGI. After removal of 6 bases from V and 6 bases from J, the junction contained 2 bases not matched to a gene. The DNA for the CDR3 is TGTGCCAGCAGGACAGGGGGGAAGACCCAGTACTTC. It specifies CASRTGGKTQYF.

This clonotype showed up just a few times. The gene calls are TRBV20-1 and TRBJ2-5, with 8 positions matching TRBD2. There are 15 residues in the CDR3. Germline CDR1 is DFQATT and CDR2 is SNEGSKA (reference sequence). With V trimmed by 3 bases and J by 2 bases, 8 bases remained unmatched. The CDR3 DNA is TGCAGTGCTAGGATCCTAGCGGGCACTCAAGAGACCCAGTACTTC. Its protein is CSARILAGTQETQYF.

This clonotype was seen only a few times. The gene calls are TRBV3-1 and TRBJ2-4, with 9 positions matching TRBD1. CDR1 is LGHDT, CDR2 YNNKEL, per germline (reference sequence). J gave up 7 bases and V 6 bases, and 4 bases lay outside the gene matches. This CDR3 is 13 amino acids long. The CDR3 bases are TGTGCCAGCAGGGGACAGGGTGGGAACATTCAGTACTTC. It codes for CASRGQGGNIQYF.

This clonotype was seen more than once but under ten times. The J gene is TRBJ2-1, the V gene TRBV14; TRBD1 agrees at 10 bases. CDR3 size: 15 residues. Germline CDR1 and CDR2: SGHDN and FVKESK. With 3 bases clipped from V and 5 bases from J, the junction kept 4 bases outside the gene matches. CDR3 sequence reads: CASSQTGGLDNEQFF. In DNA form, the CDR3 reads TGTGCCAGCAGCCAGACAGGGGGCCTCGACAATGAGCAGTTCTTC.

Here the CDR3 DNA reads TGTGCCAGCAGCCCCCGGGGGCATGAGCAGTTCTTC. It codes for CASSPRGHEQFF. The chain has TRBV7-2 and TRBJ2-1; D might be TRBD1 or TRBD2, each matching 6 bases. The V end was cut by 5 bases, the J end by 8 bases, with 10 bases between. The CDR3 covers 12 residues. Per germline, CDR1 SGHTA and CDR2 FQGNSA.

This clonotype was seen a few times. The V call is TRBV6-5, the J call TRBJ2-3; 10 bases agree with TRBD2. Germline-derived CDR1 and CDR2 are MNHEY and SVGAGI. CDR3 length equals 17 residues. J was trimmed by 1 base and V by 0 bases; bases with no gene match: 4. CDR3 DNA sequence: TGTGCCAGCAGTTACTCGAAGCGGGGGGGGGGCACAGATACGCAGTATTTT. This translates into CASSYSKRGGGTDTQYF.

This clonotype was recorded many times. This chain joins TRBV4-2 and TRBJ1-1; D not certain. This CDR3 is 15 amino acids long. V shed 1 base and J shed 2 bases, with 11 bases lying between them. Germline CDR1 and CDR2: LGHNA and YNFKEQ. In DNA form, the CDR3 reads TGTGCCAGCAGCCAAGCGGCTACGGTCAACACTGAAGCTTTCTTT. Translating gives CASSQAATVNTEAFF.

V gene TRBV10-3 combines with J gene TRBJ2-7, with TRBD1 identical over 10 bases. CDR3 size: 14 residues. V lost 10 bases, J lost 7 bases, and 13 bases stayed unmatched. CDR1 and CDR2 from the germline V gene are ENHRY and SYGVKD. CDR3 DNA: TGTGCCAGTGGGGGAGGGACAGGGGTTTCGGAGCAGTACTTC. Protein sequence: CASGGGTGVSEQYF.